The rows below give T cell receptor beta chains drawn from one sample of a study of T cells in Graves' hyperthyroidism and ophthalmopathy. One entry per CDR3 protein, called by TCRdb with MiXCR from the multiplex PCR reads. The table includes about 360,000 distinct CDR3 sequences, less than 15% detected once. Sequencing was carried out using blood. These receptor sequences come from a woman under 30 with Graves' hyperthyroidism. Each CDR3 is given with its conserved first and last residue. A D gene is named only where the DNA matches it firmly. Clone size is shown for a subset of rows, as once, few, many or a class of expanded clone.

d_gene,len,abundance,v_gene,j_gene,CDR3nt,CDR3aa
TRBD1,20,many,TRBV13,TRBJ2-7,TGTGCCAGCACCCTTAGAGAGTACTTCGGTGGGACAGGGGGGTCCTACGAGCAGTACTTC,CASTLREYFGGTGGSYEQYF
TRBD2,16,many,TRBV27,TRBJ2-3,TGTGCCAGCAGTTCCCAGGGAGCGGGAGATGAAGATACGCAGTATTTT,CASSSQGAGDEDTQYF
TRBD1,16,few,TRBV4-2,TRBJ1-4,TGTGCCAGCAGCCAAGGGGACGGGACAGGGGATGAAAAACTGTTTTTT,CASSQGDGTGDEKLFF
TRBD2,14,many,TRBV10-3,TRBJ2-1,TGTGCCATCAGTCCTAGCGGGTATTACAATGAGCAGTTCTTC,CAISPSGYYNEQFF
-,14,many,TRBV28,TRBJ1-5,TGTGCCAGCAGTCCAGACAGAGTGTATCAGCCCCAGCATTTT,CASSPDRVYQPQHF
TRBD1,14,many,TRBV28,TRBJ2-7,TGTGCCAGCAGGCCGGGACAGGGAAACTACGAGCAGTACTTC,CASRPGQGNYEQYF
-,13,-,TRBV4-1,TRBJ2-3,TGCGCCAGCAGCTCGTTCATCGTAGATACGCAGTATTTT,CASSSFIVDTQYF
-,15,many,TRBV6-2/TRBV6-3,TRBJ2-1,TGTGCCAGCAGTTACTCGATGAGCTCCTACAATGAGCAGTTCTTC,CASSYSMSSYNEQFF
-,16,many,TRBV6-2/TRBV6-3,TRBJ2-3,TGTGCCAGCCTTTCTTGGGGGGAGGCCGGCGCAGATACGCAGTATTTT,CASLSWGEAGADTQYF
-,11,-,TRBV10-3,TRBJ2-7,TGTGCCATCAGTGATAGGACCGAGCAGTACTTC,CAISDRTEQYF
-,15,-,TRBV6-4,TRBJ1-6,TGTGCCAGCAGCCAAACCCAGACCGCTAGGACACCCCTCCACTTT,CASSQTQTARTPLHF
-,14,many,TRBV28,TRBJ1-6,TGTGCCAGCAGTTTATATGATCCGAATTCACCCCTCCACTTT,CASSLYDPNSPLHF
TRBD1,15,many,TRBV29-1,TRBJ1-2,TGCAGCGTTGAAGCCCTGACAGGGGGCGACTATGGCTACACCTTC,CSVEALTGGDYGYTF
-,12,many,TRBV29-1,TRBJ2-2,TGCAGCGTTGACAGAGACACCGGGGAGCTGTTTTTT,CSVDRDTGELFF
-,12,-,TRBV19,TRBJ2-3,TGTGCCAGTAGTATCGGGGGAGATACGCAGTATTTT,CASSIGGDTQYF
-,14,many,TRBV28,TRBJ1-2,TGTGCCAGCAGTTTTCGGGGAAATAACTATGGCTACACCTTC,CASSFRGNNYGYTF
-,13,-,TRBV20-1,TRBJ1-1,TGCAGTGCTTGTCAGCTTCTGAACACTGAAGCTTTCTTT,CSACQLLNTEAFF
-,13,-,TRBV25-1,TRBJ1-2,TGTGCCAGCACCCGAGGGGGGGGGGATGGCTACACCTTC,CASTRGGGDGYTF
-,11,many,TRBV28,TRBJ1-2,TGTGCCACCCTTGGTGAAGGTGGCTACACCTTC,CATLGEGGYTF
-,15,many,TRBV5-1,TRBJ2-7,TGCGCCAGCACCACGGGGGGAACAGGGGGTTACGAGCAGTACTTC,CASTTGGTGGYEQYF